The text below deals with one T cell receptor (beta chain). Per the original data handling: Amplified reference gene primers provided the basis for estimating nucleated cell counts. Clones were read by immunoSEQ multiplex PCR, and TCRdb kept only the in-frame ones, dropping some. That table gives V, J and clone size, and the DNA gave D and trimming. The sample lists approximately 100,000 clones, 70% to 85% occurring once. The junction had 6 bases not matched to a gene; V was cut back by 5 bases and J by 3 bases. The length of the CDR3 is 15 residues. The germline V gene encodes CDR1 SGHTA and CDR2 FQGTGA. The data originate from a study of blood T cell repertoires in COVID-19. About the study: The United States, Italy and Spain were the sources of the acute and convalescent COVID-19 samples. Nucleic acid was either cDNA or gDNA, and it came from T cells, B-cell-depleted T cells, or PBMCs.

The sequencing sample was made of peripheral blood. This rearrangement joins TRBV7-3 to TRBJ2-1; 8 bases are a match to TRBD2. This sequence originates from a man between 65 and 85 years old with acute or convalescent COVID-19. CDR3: CASSTTSGFYNEQFF. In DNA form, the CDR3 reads TGTGCCAGCAGCACCACTAGCGGATTCTACAATGAGCAGTTCTTC.